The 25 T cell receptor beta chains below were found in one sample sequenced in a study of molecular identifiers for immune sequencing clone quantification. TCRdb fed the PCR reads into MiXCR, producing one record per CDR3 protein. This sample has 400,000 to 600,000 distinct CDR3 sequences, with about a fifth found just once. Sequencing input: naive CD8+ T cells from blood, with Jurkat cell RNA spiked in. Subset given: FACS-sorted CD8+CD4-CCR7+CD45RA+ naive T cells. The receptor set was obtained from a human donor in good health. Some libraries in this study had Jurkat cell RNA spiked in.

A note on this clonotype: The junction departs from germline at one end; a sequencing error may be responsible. This chain's CDR3 is CASSLNRAGVGTDTRYF. As DNA, the CDR3 is TGTGCCAGCAGTTTAAATAGGGCGGGAGTAGGAACAGATACGCGGTATTTT. The chain joins TRBV28 to TRBJ2-3; TRBD2 agrees at 7 bases. Looked up from germline, CDR1 is MDHEN and CDR2 is SYDVKM. This CDR3 is built from 17 residues.

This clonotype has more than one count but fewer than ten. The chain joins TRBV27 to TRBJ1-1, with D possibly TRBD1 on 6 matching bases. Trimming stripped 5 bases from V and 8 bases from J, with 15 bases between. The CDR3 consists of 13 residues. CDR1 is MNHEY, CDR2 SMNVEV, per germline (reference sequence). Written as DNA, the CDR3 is TGTGCCAGCAGTATAAAGGCCGACAGGGAAGCTTTCTTT. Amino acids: CASSIKADREAFF.

The CDR3 region is CASSIGPGSEKLFF. DNA of the CDR3: TGTGCCAGTAGTATTGGACCCGGATCCGAAAAACTGTTTTTT. The rearrangement joins TRBV19 to TRBJ1-4; D ambiguous. The CDR3 contains 14 residues. CDR1 LNHDA and CDR2 SQIVND come from the germline V gene (reference sequence). V was pared by 3 bases and J by 8 bases, with 13 bases between.

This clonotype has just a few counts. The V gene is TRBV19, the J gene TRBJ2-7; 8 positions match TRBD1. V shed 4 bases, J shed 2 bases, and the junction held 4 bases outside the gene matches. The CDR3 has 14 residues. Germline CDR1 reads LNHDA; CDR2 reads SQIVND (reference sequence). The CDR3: CASSTQTGAYEQYF. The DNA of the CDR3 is TGTGCCAGTAGTACACAGACAGGGGCCTACGAGCAGTACTTC.

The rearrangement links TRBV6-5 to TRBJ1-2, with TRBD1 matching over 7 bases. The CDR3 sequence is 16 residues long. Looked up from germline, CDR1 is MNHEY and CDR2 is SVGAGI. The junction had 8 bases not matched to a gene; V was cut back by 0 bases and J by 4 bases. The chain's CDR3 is CASSYSDAGDSYGYTF. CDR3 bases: TGTGCCAGCAGTTACTCGGATGCAGGGGACAGCTATGGCTACACCTTC.

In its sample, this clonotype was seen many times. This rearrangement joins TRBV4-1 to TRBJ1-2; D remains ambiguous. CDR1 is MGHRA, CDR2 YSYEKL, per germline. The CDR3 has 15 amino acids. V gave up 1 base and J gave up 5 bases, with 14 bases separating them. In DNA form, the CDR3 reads TGCGCCAGCAGCCAAGTTACCGGAAATAATTATGGCTACACCTTC. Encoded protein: CASSQVTGNNYGYTF.

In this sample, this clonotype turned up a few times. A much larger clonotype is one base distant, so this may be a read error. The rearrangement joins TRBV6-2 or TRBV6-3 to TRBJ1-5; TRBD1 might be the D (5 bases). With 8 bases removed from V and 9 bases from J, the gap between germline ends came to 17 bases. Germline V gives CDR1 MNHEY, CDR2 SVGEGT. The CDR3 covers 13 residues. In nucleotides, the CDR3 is TGTGCCAGCCACGCAGGGTTGCCTCCGCCCCAGCATTTT. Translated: CASHAGLPPPQHF.

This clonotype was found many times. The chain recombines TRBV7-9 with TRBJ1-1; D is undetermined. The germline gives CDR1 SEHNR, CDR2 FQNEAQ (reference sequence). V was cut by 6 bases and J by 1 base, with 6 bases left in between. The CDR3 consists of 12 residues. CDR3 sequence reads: CASRPANTEAFF. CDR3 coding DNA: TGTGCCAGCAGACCGGCGAACACTGAAGCTTTCTTT.

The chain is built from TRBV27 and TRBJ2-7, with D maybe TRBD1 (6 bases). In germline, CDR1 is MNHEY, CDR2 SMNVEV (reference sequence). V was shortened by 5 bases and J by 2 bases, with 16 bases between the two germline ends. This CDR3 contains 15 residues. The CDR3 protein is CASSPWTEVTYEQYF. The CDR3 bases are TGTGCCAGCAGTCCCTGGACAGAAGTCACCTACGAGCAGTACTTC.

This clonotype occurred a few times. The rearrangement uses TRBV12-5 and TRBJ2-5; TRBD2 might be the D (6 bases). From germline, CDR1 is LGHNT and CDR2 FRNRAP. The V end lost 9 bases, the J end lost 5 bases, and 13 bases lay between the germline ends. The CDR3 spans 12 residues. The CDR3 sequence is CARFPAGETQYF. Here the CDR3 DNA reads TGTGCTAGGTTTCCGGCGGGGGAGACCCAGTACTTC. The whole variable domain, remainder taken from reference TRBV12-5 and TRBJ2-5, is DARVTQTPRHKVTEMGQEVTMRCQPILGHNTVFWYRQTMMQGLELLAYFRNRAPLDDSGMPKDRFSAEMPDATLATLKIQPSEPRDSAVYFCARFPAGETQYFGPGTRLLVL.

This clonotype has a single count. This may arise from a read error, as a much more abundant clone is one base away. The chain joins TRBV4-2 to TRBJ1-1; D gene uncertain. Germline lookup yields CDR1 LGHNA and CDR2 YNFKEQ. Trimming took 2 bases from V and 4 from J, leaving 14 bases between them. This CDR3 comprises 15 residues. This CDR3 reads CASSQMEGMSTEAFF. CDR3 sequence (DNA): TGTGCCAGCAGCCAAATGGAGGGCATGAGCACTGAAGCTTTCTTT.

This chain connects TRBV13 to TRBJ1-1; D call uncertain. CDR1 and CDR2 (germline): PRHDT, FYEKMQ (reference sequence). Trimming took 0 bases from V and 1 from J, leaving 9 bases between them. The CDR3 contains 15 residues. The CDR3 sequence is CASSLGARGNTEAFF. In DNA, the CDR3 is TGTGCCAGCAGCTTAGGAGCCCGGGGGAACACTGAAGCTTTCTTT.

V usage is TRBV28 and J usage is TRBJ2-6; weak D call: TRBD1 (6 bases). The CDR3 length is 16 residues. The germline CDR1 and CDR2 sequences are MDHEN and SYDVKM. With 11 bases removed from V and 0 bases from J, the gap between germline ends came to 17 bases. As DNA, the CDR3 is TGTGCCGGCGGAAACACAGGGCTCTCTGGGGCCAACGTCCTGACTTTC. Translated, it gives CAGGNTGLSGANVLTF.

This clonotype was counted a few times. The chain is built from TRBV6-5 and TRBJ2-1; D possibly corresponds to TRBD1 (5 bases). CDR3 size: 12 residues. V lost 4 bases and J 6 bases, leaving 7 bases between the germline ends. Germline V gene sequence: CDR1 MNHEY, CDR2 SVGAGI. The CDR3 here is CASSSDSNEQFF. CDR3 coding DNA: TGTGCCAGCAGTTCCGACAGCAATGAGCAGTTCTTC.

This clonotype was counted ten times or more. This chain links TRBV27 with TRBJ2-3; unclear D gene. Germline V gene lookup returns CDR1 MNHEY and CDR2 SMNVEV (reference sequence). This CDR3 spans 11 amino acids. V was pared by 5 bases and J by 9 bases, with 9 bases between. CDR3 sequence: CASSPPPTQYF. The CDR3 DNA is TGTGCCAGCAGTCCCCCCCCCACGCAGTATTTT.

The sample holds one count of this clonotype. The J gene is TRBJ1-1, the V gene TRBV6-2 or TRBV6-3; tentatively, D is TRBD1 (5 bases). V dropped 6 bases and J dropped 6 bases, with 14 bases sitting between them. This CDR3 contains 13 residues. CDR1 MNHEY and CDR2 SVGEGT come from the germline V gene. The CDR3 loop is CASRVWGYAEAFF. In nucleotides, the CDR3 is TGTGCCAGCAGAGTATGGGGGTACGCTGAAGCTTTCTTT.

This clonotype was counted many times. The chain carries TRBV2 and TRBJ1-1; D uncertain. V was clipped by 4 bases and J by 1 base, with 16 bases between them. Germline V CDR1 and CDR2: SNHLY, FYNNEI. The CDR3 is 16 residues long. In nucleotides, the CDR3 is TGTGCCAGCAGTGGGACCGAAAAAACTTGGAACACTGAAGCTTTCTTT. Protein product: CASSGTEKTWNTEAFF. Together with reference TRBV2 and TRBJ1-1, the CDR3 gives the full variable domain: EPEVTQTPSHQVTQMGQEVILRCVPISNHLYFYWYRQILGQKVEFLVSFYNNEISEKSEIFDDQFSVERPDGSNFTLKIRSTKLEDSAMYFCASSGTEKTWNTEAFFGQGTRLTVV.

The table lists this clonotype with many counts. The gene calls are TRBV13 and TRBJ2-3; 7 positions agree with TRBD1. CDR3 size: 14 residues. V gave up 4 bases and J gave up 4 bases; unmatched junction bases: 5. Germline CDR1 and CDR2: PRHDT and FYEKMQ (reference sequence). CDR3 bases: TGTGCCAGCAGCTCAACAGGGGTGGCAGATACGCAGTATTTT. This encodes CASSSTGVADTQYF.

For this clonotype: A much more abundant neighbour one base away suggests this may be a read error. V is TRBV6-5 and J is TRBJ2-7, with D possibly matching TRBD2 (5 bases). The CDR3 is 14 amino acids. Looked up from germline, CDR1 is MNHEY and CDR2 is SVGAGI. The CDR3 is CASSHSYEGDEQYF. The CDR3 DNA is TGTGCCAGCAGTCACTCGTATGAGGGTGACGAGCAGTACTTC.

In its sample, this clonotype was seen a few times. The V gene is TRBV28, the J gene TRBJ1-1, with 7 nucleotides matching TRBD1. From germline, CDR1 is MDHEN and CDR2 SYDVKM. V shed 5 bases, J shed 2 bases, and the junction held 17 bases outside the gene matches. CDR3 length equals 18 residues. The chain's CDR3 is CASSPPSPGTASNTEAFF. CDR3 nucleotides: TGTGCCAGCAGTCCCCCAAGTCCCGGGACAGCATCTAACACTGAAGCTTTCTTT.

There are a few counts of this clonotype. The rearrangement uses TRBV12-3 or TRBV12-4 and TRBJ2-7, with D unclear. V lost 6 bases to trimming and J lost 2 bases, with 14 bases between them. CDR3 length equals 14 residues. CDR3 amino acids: CASRGPAQAYEQYF. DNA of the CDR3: TGTGCCAGCAGAGGCCCGGCCCAGGCCTACGAGCAGTACTTC.

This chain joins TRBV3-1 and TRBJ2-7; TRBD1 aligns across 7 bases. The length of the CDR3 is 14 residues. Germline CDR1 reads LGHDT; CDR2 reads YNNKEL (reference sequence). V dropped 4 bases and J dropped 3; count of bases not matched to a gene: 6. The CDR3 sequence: CASSLLDRDYEQYF. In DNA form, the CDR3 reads TGTGCCAGCAGCCTCCTAGACAGGGACTACGAGCAGTACTTC.

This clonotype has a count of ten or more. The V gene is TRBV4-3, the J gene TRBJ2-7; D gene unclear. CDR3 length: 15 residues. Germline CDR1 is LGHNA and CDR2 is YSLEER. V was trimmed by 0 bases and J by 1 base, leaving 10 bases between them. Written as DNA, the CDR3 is TGCGCCAGCAGCCAAGATGACGTCAGGTCCTACGAGCAGTACTTC. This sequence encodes CASSQDDVRSYEQYF.

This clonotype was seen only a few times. CDR3 nucleotide sequence: TGTGCCAGCAGTTACTCGAACTACCAATCGGGGGACACCCAGTACTTC. This gives the protein CASSYSNYQSGDTQYF. This chain connects TRBV6-2 or TRBV6-3 to TRBJ2-5, with D possibly TRBD2 on 6 matching bases. The CDR3 consists of 16 residues. Trimming stripped 0 bases from V and 8 bases from J, with 19 bases between. Germline loops: CDR1 MNHEY, CDR2 SVGEGT.

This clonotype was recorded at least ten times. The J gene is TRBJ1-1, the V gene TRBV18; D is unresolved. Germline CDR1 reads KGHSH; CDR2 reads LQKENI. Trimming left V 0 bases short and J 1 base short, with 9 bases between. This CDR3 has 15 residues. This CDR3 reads CASSPPVGQNTEAFF. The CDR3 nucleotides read TGTGCCAGCTCACCACCTGTTGGGCAGAACACTGAAGCTTTCTTT.